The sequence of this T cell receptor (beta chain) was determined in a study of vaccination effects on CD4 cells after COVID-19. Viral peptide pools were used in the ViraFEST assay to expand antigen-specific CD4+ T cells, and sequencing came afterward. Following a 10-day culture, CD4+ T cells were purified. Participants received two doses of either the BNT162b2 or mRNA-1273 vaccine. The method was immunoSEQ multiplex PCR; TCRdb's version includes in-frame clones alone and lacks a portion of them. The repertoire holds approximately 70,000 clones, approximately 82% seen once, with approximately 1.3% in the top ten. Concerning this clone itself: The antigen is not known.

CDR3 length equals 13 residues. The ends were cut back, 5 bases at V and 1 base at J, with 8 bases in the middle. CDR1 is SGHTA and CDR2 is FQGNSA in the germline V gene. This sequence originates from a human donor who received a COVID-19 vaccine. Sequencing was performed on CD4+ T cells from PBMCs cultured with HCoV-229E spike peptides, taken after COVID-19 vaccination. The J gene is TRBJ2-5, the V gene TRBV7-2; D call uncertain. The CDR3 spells CASSARPQETQYF. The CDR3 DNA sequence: TGTGCCAGCAGCGCCCGGCCCCAAGAGACCCAGTACTTC. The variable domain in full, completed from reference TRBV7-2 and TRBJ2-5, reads GAGVSQSPSNKVTEKGKDVELRCDPISGHTALYWYRQSLGQGLEFLIYFQGNSAPDKSGLPSDRFSAERTGGSVSTLTIQRTQQEDSAVYLCASSARPQETQYFGPGTRLLVL.